A single sample is the source of the 20 T cell receptor beta chains below, sequenced in a study of control samples from healthy donors and cancer patients. The assay was immunoSEQ multiplex PCR, and TCRdb's table has in-frame clones only and misses some. The sample includes some 39,000 clones, more than 70% of them seen just once. Material: PBMCs. These receptors were taken from a woman aged 55-69 years with lung cancer.

The genes are TRBV6-1 and TRBJ2-1; 9 bases are shared with TRBD2. The CDR3 is 17 residues long. Unmatched junction bases numbered 14, after V lost 2 bases and J lost 9 bases. Germline values: CDR1 MNHNS, CDR2 SASEGT. Written as DNA, the CDR3 is TGTGCCAGCAGTGAACGAGTTGGCGGGGGGGCCTCTCGTGAGCAGTTCTTC. The encoded protein is CASSERVGGGASREQFF.

This rearrangement joins TRBV18 to TRBJ2-3; weak D call: TRBD1 (5 bases). Germline-derived CDR1 and CDR2 are KGHSH and LQKENI. The CDR3 totals 14 residues. V was clipped by 6 bases and J by 4 bases, with 14 bases between them. CDR3: CASSPPQAPDTQYF. DNA of the CDR3: TGTGCCAGCTCGCCGCCACAGGCTCCAGATACGCAGTATTTT.

V gene TRBV10-2 combines with J gene TRBJ1-1; maybe TRBD1 (6 bases). This CDR3 is built from 15 residues. V lost 8 bases to trimming and J lost 4 bases, with 20 bases between them. The germline V gene encodes CDR1 WSHSY and CDR2 SAAADI. For the CDR3, the DNA is TGCGCCAGCTCCATTACAGGGACCCTGGGCACTGAAGCTTTCTTT. It yields the protein CASSITGTLGTEAFF.

This chain joins TRBV10-3 and TRBJ2-1; weak D call: TRBD1 (5 bases). This CDR3 has 11 residues. Germline assignment: CDR1 ENHRY and CDR2 SYGVKD. Trimming stripped 11 bases from V and 6 bases from J, with 11 bases between. The CDR3 bases are TGTGCCTCAATTGGGGCCAATGAGCAGTTCTTC. It specifies CASIGANEQFF.

In DNA form, the CDR3 reads TGTGCCAGCAGCTTGGAGCAACTAGCGGGAGGGCCTGAAAACATTCAGTACTTC. It is translated as CASSLEQLAGGPENIQYF. The V and J genes are TRBV5-6 and TRBJ2-4, with 13 bases identical to TRBD2. This CDR3 has 18 residues. The V gene's germline CDR1 is SGHDT and CDR2 YYEEEE. Trimming took 0 bases from V and 5 from J; bases not matched to a gene: 8.

The V and J genes are TRBV19 and TRBJ1-1, with TRBD1 as a possible D gene (6 bases). Trimming cost V 5 bases and J 0 bases, with 19 bases left between them. Per the germline V gene, CDR1 is LNHDA and CDR2 is SQIVND (reference sequence). This CDR3 contains 17 residues. CDR3 in amino acids: CASSAWGTGRMNTEAFF. Written as DNA, the CDR3 is TGTGCCAGTAGTGCCTGGGGAACAGGGAGGATGAACACTGAAGCTTTCTTT.

The chain is built from TRBV7-8 and TRBJ2-7, with D possibly called TRBD1 or TRBD2 (5 bases each). The CDR3 length is 12 residues. Trimming left V 7 bases short and J 3 bases short, with 10 bases between. Germline V lookup: CDR1 SGHVS, CDR2 FQNEAQ. CDR3 sequence (DNA): TGTGCCAGCACGAGGGGAAGCTACGAGCAGTACTTC. Its translation is CASTRGSYEQYF. The variable domain in full, completed from reference TRBV7-8 and TRBJ2-7, reads GAGVSQSPRYKVAKRGQDVALRCDPISGHVSLFWYQQALGQGPEFLTYFQNEAQLDKSGLPSDRFFAERPEGSVSTLKIQRTQQEDSAVYLCASTRGSYEQYFGPGTRLTVT.

This chain uses TRBV11-1 with TRBJ2-5; D is unresolved. V lost 7 bases and J 5 bases, leaving 14 bases between the germline ends. The CDR3 loop spans 13 amino acids. CDR1 is SGHAT, CDR2 FQDESV, per germline (reference sequence). In nucleotides, the CDR3 is TGTGCCAGCACACCCAAATCGAAGGAGACCCAGTACTTC. Residues: CASTPKSKETQYF.

This clone was detected only once. V usage is TRBV9 and J usage is TRBJ2-3; no clear D. With 0 bases removed from V and 5 bases from J, the gap between germline ends came to 1 base. CDR1 and CDR2 (germline): SGDLS, YYNGEE. The CDR3 contains 11 residues. The CDR3 is CASSVGDTQYF. The CDR3 DNA reads TGTGCCAGCAGCGTAGGAGATACGCAGTATTTT.

The chain employs TRBV7-9 and TRBJ2-7, with D unresolved. V lost 5 bases and J 2 bases, leaving 16 bases between the germline ends. The CDR3 length is 15 residues. Germline V gene sequence: CDR1 SEHNR, CDR2 FQNEAQ (reference sequence). This CDR3 reads CASSPLQEGTYEQYF. Here the CDR3 DNA reads TGTGCCAGCAGCCCTCTGCAGGAAGGTACCTACGAGCAGTACTTC.

Comments on this clone: The same CDR3 can be traced to other DNA sequences in this sample. CDR3 amino acids: CASSQGPGLAGGRYEQYF. In nucleotides, the CDR3 is TGCGCCAGCAGCCAAGGGCCAGGACTAGCGGGAGGGAGGTACGAGCAGTACTTC. This chain joins TRBV4-1 and TRBJ2-7; 15 nucleotides match TRBD2. The CDR3 loop spans 18 amino acids. The junction had 8 bases not matched to a gene; V was cut back by 1 base and J by 4 bases. CDR1 is MGHRA and CDR2 is YSYEKL in the germline V gene.

The rearrangement uses TRBV3-1 (or the pseudogene TRBV3-2) and TRBJ2-4, with TRBD2 matching over 8 bases. This CDR3 region has 16 residues. J was trimmed by 8 bases and V by 0 bases; bases with no gene match: 9. Germline CDR1 LGHDT, CDR2 YNNKEL (reference sequence). CDR3 nucleotides: TGTGCCAGCAGCCAAGATCCCCCCGGGACTAGTGACATTCAGTACTTC. It encodes CASSQDPPGTSDIQYF.

The rearrangement links TRBV4-2 to TRBJ2-1, with 7 bases lining up with TRBD1. The germline V gene has CDR1 LGHNA and CDR2 YNFKEQ. The J segment lost 5 bases and the V segment lost 0 bases, leaving 1 base of the junction unmatched. This CDR3 has 14 amino acids. Written as DNA, the CDR3 is TGTGCCAGCAGCCAAGAAGGGACAGACAATGAGCAGTTCTTC. As protein: CASSQEGTDNEQFF.

The genes are TRBV7-9 and TRBJ2-1; D might be TRBD2 (5 bases). Trimming shortened V by 8 bases and J by 6 bases, and 11 bases separated the two germline ends. CDR1 SEHNR and CDR2 FQNEAQ come from the germline V gene (reference sequence). The CDR3 is made up of 12 amino acids. CDR3 in amino acids: CASCEGSNEQFF. In DNA form, the CDR3 reads TGTGCCAGCTGTGAAGGGAGCAATGAGCAGTTCTTC.

The rearrangement joins TRBV6-5 to TRBJ1-2; tentative D call: TRBD1 (5 bases). With 6 bases removed from V and 7 bases from J, the gap between germline ends came to 12 bases. Germline V CDR1 and CDR2: MNHEY, SVGAGI. The CDR3 has 12 amino acids. For the CDR3, the DNA is TGTGCCAGCAGCCCCCAGGGATTTGGCTACACCTTC. This encodes CASSPQGFGYTF.

The chain carries TRBV3-1 (or the pseudogene TRBV3-2) and TRBJ2-1; the D gene is possibly TRBD1 (7 bases). The CDR3 loop spans 14 amino acids. The V gene lost 4 bases and the J gene lost 12 bases, with 19 bases spanning the gap. CDR1 is LGHDT and CDR2 is YNNKEL in the germline V gene (reference sequence). The CDR3 DNA reads as TGTGCCAGCAGCCCGTTGACAGGGAGGTTTGGGCAGTTCTTC. This translates into CASSPLTGRFGQFF.

The rearrangement links TRBV10-3 to TRBJ1-1, with D possibly TRBD1 on 6 matching bases. Trimming shortened V by 3 bases and J by 6 bases, and 8 bases separated the two germline ends. The CDR3 consists of 12 residues. Germline-derived CDR1 and CDR2 are ENHRY and SYGVKD. The CDR3 loop is CAISDRGSEAFF. CDR3 bases: TGTGCCATCAGTGACAGGGGCTCTGAAGCTTTCTTT.

The chain employs TRBV15 and TRBJ1-5; unclear D gene. V lost 3 bases, J lost 9 bases, and 15 bases lay in between. Germline V gene data show CDR1 as LNHNV and CDR2 as YYDKDF (reference sequence). This CDR3 spans 14 amino acids. This CDR3 reads CATSSYSGSGPQHF. The CDR3 region has the DNA TGTGCCACCAGCAGTTACAGTGGGAGCGGGCCCCAGCATTTT.

The chain uses TRBV3-1 (or the pseudogene TRBV3-2) and TRBJ1-2; tentative D call: TRBD1 (6 bases). Germline loops: CDR1 LGHDT, CDR2 YNNKEL (reference sequence). The ends were cut back, 2 bases at V and 4 bases at J, with 14 bases in the middle. The CDR3 is 15 amino acids. The CDR3 protein is CASSQWDAGAYGYTF. The CDR3 DNA is TGTGCCAGCAGCCAATGGGATGCGGGGGCCTATGGCTACACCTTC.

Here the CDR3 DNA reads TGTGCCAGCAGCCCGGACAGGTCGGGCACCGGGGAGCTGTTTTTT. Residues: CASSPDRSGTGELFF. The chain couples TRBV7-3 to TRBJ2-2; TRBD1 matches at 7 bases. The CDR3 has 15 residues. In germline, CDR1 is SGHTA, CDR2 FQGTGA. Trimming cost V 5 bases and J 4 bases; bases outside gene matches: 7.